These T cell receptor beta chains were read from a single sample in a study of PD-1 blockade in mismatch repair-deficient tumors. The assay was immunoSEQ multiplex PCR, and TCRdb's table has in-frame clones only and misses some. The sample has roughly 120,000 clones, around three quarters seen once. The starting material was peripheral blood, obtained approximately 60 weeks after starting pembrolizumab. The receptors shown here come from an adult with mismatch repair-deficient cancer. CDR3s include the opening cysteine and the closing phenylalanine or tryptophan. D genes are given only for firm matches. Expanded clones are given a class, and other clones once, few, many or no size at all.

CASSLVLAGANEQFF | TGCGCCAGCAGCTTGGTACTAGCGGGAGCCAATGAGCAGTTCTTC | TRBD2 | TRBJ2-1 | - | TRBV5-1 | 15
CASSLADTQYF | TGTGCCAGCAGCTTGGCAGATACGCAGTATTTT | - | TRBJ2-3 | few | TRBV5-4 | 11
CASSPNQGIYEQYF | TGTGCCAGCAGCCCAAATCAGGGCATCTACGAGCAGTACTTC | - | TRBJ2-7 | - | TRBV9 | 14
CASSPVLTLNTGELFF | TGTGCCAGCTCACCCGTGTTGACTCTGAACACCGGGGAGCTGTTTTTT | - | TRBJ2-2 | - | TRBV18 | 16
CASRSTANYGYTF | TGTGCCAGCAGGAGTACAGCTAACTATGGCTACACCTTC | - | TRBJ1-2 | - | TRBV6-6 | 13
CAISELAPNTGELFF | TGTGCCATCAGTGAGCTAGCACCGAACACCGGGGAGCTGTTTTTT | - | TRBJ2-2 | - | TRBV10-3 | 15
CSAAGLAEQFF | TGCAGCGCGGCAGGGCTAGCGGAGCAGTTCTTC | - | TRBJ2-1 | - | TRBV29-1 | 11
CASSFTAGGTDTQYF | TGTGCCAGCAGCTTTACGGCAGGCGGGACAGATACGCAGTATTTT | - | TRBJ2-3 | - | TRBV7-6 | 15
CASSVVAENTEAFF | TGTGCCAGCAGCGTAGTGGCTGAGAACACTGAAGCTTTCTTT | - | TRBJ1-1 | - | TRBV9 | 14
CASSTRTSGRAWETQYF | TGTGCCAGTAGTACCAGGACTAGCGGGAGGGCCTGGGAGACCCAGTACTTC | TRBD2 | TRBJ2-5 | - | TRBV19 | 17
CASSQAGGYQPQHF | TGTGCCAGCTCTCAGGCAGGGGGGTATCAGCCCCAGCATTTT | TRBD1 | TRBJ1-5 | - | TRBV6-5 | 14
CASSQNGWEQFF | TGCGCCAGCAGCCAGAATGGTTGGGAGCAGTTCTTC | - | TRBJ2-1 | - | TRBV4-1 | 12
CASSTSGRVHQETQYF | TGTGCCAGCTCAACTAGCGGGAGGGTTCATCAAGAGACCCAGTACTTC | TRBD2 | TRBJ2-5 | - | TRBV18 | 16
CAISESSGNYGYTF | TGTGCCATCAGTGAGTCGAGTGGGAACTATGGCTACACCTTC | - | TRBJ1-2 | - | TRBV10-3 | 14
CASIPRDGQGPYNEQFF | TGTGCCAGCATCCCCCGGGATGGACAGGGCCCCTACAATGAGCAGTTCTTC | TRBD1 | TRBJ2-1 | - | TRBV28 | 17
CAWSTGPPYEQYF | TGTGCCTGGAGTACAGGGCCCCCCTACGAGCAGTACTTC | - | TRBJ2-7 | - | TRBV30 | 13
CASSPSGTGGTEAFF | TGTGCCAGCAGCCCCTCCGGGACAGGGGGCACTGAAGCTTTCTTT | TRBD1 | TRBJ1-1 | - | TRBV7-9 | 15
CASSWGLATYNEQFF | TGTGCCAGCAGCTGGGGACTAGCGACCTACAATGAGCAGTTCTTC | TRBD2 | TRBJ2-1 | - | TRBV7-3 | 15
CASSSQRQGARNTEAFF | TGTGCCAGCAGCTCCCAAAGACAGGGGGCTAGAAACACTGAAGCTTTCTTT | TRBD1 | TRBJ1-1 | - | TRBV13 | 17
CASSSGPGNTEAFF | TGCGCCAGCAGCTCAGGGCCAGGGAACACTGAAGCTTTCTTT | - | TRBJ1-1 | - | TRBV5-1 | 14
CASSLGTGRISGNTIYF | TGTGCCAGCAGCTTGGGTACAGGGAGAATCTCTGGAAACACCATATATTTT | - | TRBJ1-3 | once | TRBV5-8 | 17
CASSLGSATNTEAFF | TGTGCCAGCAGTTTAGGATCAGCGACGAACACTGAAGCTTTCTTT | - | TRBJ1-1 | - | TRBV28 | 15
CASSRSGLAGETDTQYF | TGTGCCAGCAGCCGATCGGGACTAGCGGGAGAAACGGATACGCAGTATTTT | TRBD2 | TRBJ2-3 | - | TRBV4-2 | 17
CASSLDRIGAFF | TGTGCCAGCAGCTTAGACAGGATCGGAGCTTTCTTT | - | TRBJ1-1 | - | TRBV7-9 | 12
CASSEGPPSGYNEQFF | TGCGCCAGCAGTGAAGGTCCCCCCTCCGGGTACAATGAGCAGTTCTTC | - | TRBJ2-1 | once | TRBV10-1 | 16
CASSEGTGYSPLHF | TGTGCCAGCAGTGAAGGGACAGGGTATTCACCCCTCCACTTT | TRBD1 | TRBJ1-6 | - | TRBV2 | 14
CAGPTQYF | TGTGCCGGACCCACGCAGTACTTC | - | TRBJ2-7 | - | TRBV4-1 | 8
CASSESPGVTHVDEQFF | TGTGCCAGCAGTGAATCTCCGGGGGTTACTCATGTGGATGAGCAGTTCTTC | - | TRBJ2-1 | - | TRBV6-1 | 17
CASSPLRDRFYEQFF | TGTGCCAGCTCACCACTGAGGGACAGGTTTTACGAGCAGTTCTTC | TRBD1 | TRBJ2-1 | - | TRBV18 | 15
CASSPAPSNQPQHF | TGTGCCAGCAGTCCCGCCCCCAGCAATCAGCCCCAGCATTTT | - | TRBJ1-5 | - | TRBV6-5 | 14
CAISPSSGQGAYEQYF | TGTGCCATCAGTCCATCGTCGGGACAGGGGGCTTACGAGCAGTACTTC | TRBD1 | TRBJ2-7 | - | TRBV10-3 | 16
CASSVIKRRNVSGANVLTF | TGTGCCAGCAGCGTAATTAAAAGACGGAATGTCTCTGGGGCCAACGTCCTGACTTTC | - | TRBJ2-6 | once | TRBV11-2 | 19
CASSLASLGQGRGYTF | TGTGCCAGCAGCTTGGCCTCCTTGGGACAGGGTCGGGGCTACACCTTC | TRBD1 | TRBJ1-2 | - | TRBV5-4 | 16
CASSLVGYGETQYF | TGTGCCAGCAGCTTAGTGGGCTACGGGGAGACCCAGTACTTC | - | TRBJ2-5 | - | TRBV7-9 | 14
CASSSTDFEAFF | TGTGCCAGCAGTTCCACGGACTTTGAAGCTTTCTTT | - | TRBJ1-1 | once | TRBV6-5 | 12
CASSLAGLAGEDEFF | TGTGCCAGCAGCTTAGCGGGACTAGCGGGAGAGGACGAGTTCTTC | TRBD2 | TRBJ2-1 | - | TRBV7-2 | 15
CAIMGGTQHGYTF | TGTGCCATAATGGGGGGGACCCAACATGGCTACACCTTC | - | TRBJ1-2 | few | TRBV6-1 | 13
CASSLESGGNIQYF | TGTGCCAGCAGCTTAGAATCGGGAGGGAACATTCAGTACTTC | TRBD2 | TRBJ2-4 | - | TRBV13 | 14
CASQWSGSGNTIYF | TGTGCCAGTCAGTGGTCAGGATCTGGAAACACCATATATTTT | - | TRBJ1-3 | - | TRBV19 | 14
CASRLQGGGATEAFF | TGTGCCAGCAGGCTCCAAGGTGGCGGGGCCACTGAAGCTTTCTTT | - | TRBJ1-1 | - | TRBV7-8 | 15